A single sample gave rise to the 32 T cell receptor beta chains below, sequenced in a study of CD8 T cells in Susac syndrome. RNA, at about 0.5 to 1 ug, was reverse transcribed with random hexamers. MiXCR, applied by TCRdb to the immunoSEQ multiplex PCR reads, yields one record per CDR3 protein. The sample shows 150,000 to 200,000 distinct CDR3 sequences, approximately 94% of them seen only once. Material: CD4+ T cells from PBMCs. The receptors shown here come from a human donor with multiple sclerosis.

The V gene is TRBV29-1, the J gene TRBJ2-1; D assignment may be TRBD1 or TRBD2 (6 bases each). The V end was cut by 8 bases, the J end by 2 bases, with 22 bases between. The CDR3 length is 16 residues. CDR1 SQVTM and CDR2 ANQGSEA come from the germline V gene. CDR3 coding DNA: TGCAGCCACCCCGGGGGCGGTAGTAGCCCCTACAATGAGCAGTTCTTC. Translation gives CSHPGGGSSPYNEQFF.

The chain recombines TRBV20-1 with TRBJ1-2; TRBD1 is a possible D gene (5 bases). CDR1 DFQATT and CDR2 SNEGSKA come from the germline V gene (reference sequence). Trimming left V 4 bases short and J 2 bases short, with 8 bases between. This CDR3 region has 12 residues. The CDR3 loop reads CSAINRNYGYTF. CDR3 DNA sequence: TGCAGTGCTATCAACAGGAACTATGGCTACACCTTC.

The V call is TRBV6-1, the J call TRBJ2-5, with TRBD2 as a possible D gene (5 bases). The CDR3 runs 14 residues. The germline V gene encodes CDR1 MNHNS and CDR2 SASEGT. Trimming took off 7 bases at V and 0 bases at J, with 12 bases between the two ends. The CDR3 nucleotides are TGTGCCAGCACTTTAGACGGGAACCAAGAGACCCAGTACTTC. Translated: CASTLDGNQETQYF.

J is TRBJ1-2 and V is TRBV3-1; D gene uncertain. V was cut by 0 bases and J by 8 bases, with 13 bases left in between. The CDR3 consists of 14 residues. Germline V gene lookup returns CDR1 LGHDT and CDR2 YNNKEL (reference sequence). The CDR3 sequence is CASSQEGHLLGYTF. CDR3 in DNA: TGTGCCAGCAGCCAAGAAGGCCACCTTCTGGGCTACACCTTC.

The J gene is TRBJ2-5, the V gene TRBV6-5; the D gene is possibly TRBD1 (6 bases). This CDR3 is 14 amino acids long. The germline V gene has CDR1 MNHEY and CDR2 SVGAGI. V dropped 6 bases and J dropped 0 bases, with 11 bases sitting between them. CDR3 region: CASSRRDNQETQYF. The CDR3 coding sequence is TGTGCCAGCAGCCGCCGGGACAACCAAGAGACCCAGTACTTC.

The rearrangement uses TRBV7-2 and TRBJ2-7; D may be TRBD1 (6 bases). Germline lookup yields CDR1 SGHTA and CDR2 FQGNSA. Trimming removed 5 bases at V and 4 bases at J, with 18 bases between. The CDR3 runs to 15 residues. For the CDR3, the DNA is TGTGCCAGCAGCGCTCAACCGGGACACCTTTACGAGCAGTACTTC. It specifies CASSAQPGHLYEQYF.

The V gene is TRBV20-1, the J gene TRBJ1-1, with D possibly TRBD1 on 6 matching bases. CDR3 length: 14 amino acids. Germline CDR1 reads DFQATT; CDR2 reads SNEGSKA (reference sequence). V lost 3 bases and J lost 1, with 12 bases in between. The CDR3 nucleotides are TGCAGTGCTAGCGGGCCGACAGGGAACACTGAAGCTTTCTTT. It is translated as CSASGPTGNTEAFF.

The chain is built from TRBV19 and TRBJ1-2, with D possibly TRBD1 on 5 matching bases. This CDR3 spans 12 amino acids. Trimming removed 11 bases at V and 8 bases at J, with 18 bases between. Germline V CDR1 and CDR2: LNHDA, SQIVND (reference sequence). The CDR3 bases are TGTGCCGGATCCCGAGGGGAAATGGGCTACACCTTC. It is translated as CAGSRGEMGYTF.

CDR3 protein: CASSLDGRIYSGANVLTF. CDR3 DNA sequence: TGTGCCAGCAGCTTGGACGGCCGAATATACTCTGGGGCCAACGTCCTGACTTTC. V usage is TRBV5-8 and J usage is TRBJ2-6; D is undetermined. The CDR3 is 18 residues long. Trimming shortened V by 0 bases and J by 0 bases, and 13 bases separated the two germline ends. The germline gives CDR1 SGHTS, CDR2 YDEGEE.

The V gene is TRBV2, the J gene TRBJ2-3, with unresolved D. The V gene lost 2 bases and the J gene lost 2 bases, with 8 bases spanning the gap. Germline V CDR1 and CDR2: SNHLY, FYNNEI. CDR3 length: 14 amino acids. The CDR3 is CASSETAPTDTQYF. The CDR3 DNA reads as TGTGCCAGCAGTGAAACCGCCCCCACAGATACGCAGTATTTT.

The gene calls are TRBV7-6 and TRBJ1-5; D remains unclear. Trimming shortened V by 6 bases and J by 0 bases, and 15 bases separated the two germline ends. The CDR3 loop spans 16 amino acids. The germline V gene has CDR1 SGHVS and CDR2 FNYEAQ. The CDR3 region is CASRPRRAYSNQPQHF. The CDR3 region has the DNA TGTGCCAGCAGGCCCCGGAGGGCATATAGCAATCAGCCCCAGCATTTT.

The chain joins TRBV7-3 to TRBJ1-1; D ambiguous. Deletions cut 0 bases from V and 4 bases from J, with 12 bases between. The CDR3 is 15 residues long. Germline CDR1 SGHTA, CDR2 FQGTGA. The CDR3, as DNA: TGTGCCAGCAGCTTAACGGGGTTTGCGGGCACTGAAGCTTTCTTT. It specifies CASSLTGFAGTEAFF.

The genes are TRBV5-1 and TRBJ2-7; the D is unclear. The V and J ends lost 5 bases and 4 bases respectively, with 13 bases between them. The germline V gene encodes CDR1 SGHRS and CDR2 YFSETQ. The CDR3 length is 13 residues. This chain's CDR3 is CASSDVHGYEQYF. The CDR3 DNA sequence: TGCGCCAGCAGTGACGTACACGGGTACGAGCAGTACTTC.

The chain carries TRBV20-1 and TRBJ2-5; D ambiguous. Germline CDR1 is DFQATT and CDR2 is SNEGSKA (reference sequence). CDR3 length: 11 amino acids. V lost 3 bases, J lost 4 bases, and 6 bases lay in between. The CDR3 reads CSASPGETQYF. DNA for the CDR3: TGCAGTGCTAGCCCGGGAGAGACCCAGTACTTC.

This clonotype showed up just once. The chain recombines TRBV2 with TRBJ1-2; D is uncertain. Germline CDR1 reads SNHLY; CDR2 reads FYNNEI. The V end was cut by 5 bases, the J end by 3 bases, with 10 bases between. The CDR3 sequence is 13 residues long. The CDR3 sequence: CASSRIRDYGYTF. Written as DNA, the CDR3 is TGTGCCAGCAGTCGCATACGGGACTATGGCTACACCTTC.

The CDR3 spells CASRQRGGTGELFF. CDR3 DNA sequence: TGTGCCAGTAGGCAACGGGGAGGCACCGGGGAGCTGTTTTTT. V is TRBV19 and J is TRBJ2-2, with a possible D match to TRBD2 (6 bases). The germline gives CDR1 LNHDA, CDR2 SQIVND (reference sequence). Between the trimmed V and J ends, which lost 6 bases and 4 bases, there was a span of 12 bases. This CDR3 region has 14 residues.

This rearrangement joins TRBV29-1 to TRBJ1-1, with D maybe TRBD1 (6 bases). Germline V gene sequence: CDR1 SQVTM, CDR2 ANQGSEA. The V gene lost 5 bases and the J gene lost 0 bases, with 10 bases spanning the gap. This CDR3 comprises 13 residues. Here the CDR3 reads CSVTRGLNTEAFF. The CDR3 bases are TGCAGCGTTACCAGGGGACTGAACACTGAAGCTTTCTTT.

V is TRBV2 and J is TRBJ1-2; 10 bases agree with TRBD1. The CDR3 spans 15 residues. CDR1 and CDR2 (germline): SNHLY, FYNNEI. J lost 1 base, V lost 6 bases, and 5 bases had no gene match. CDR3 residues: CASSRTGGGNYGYTF. CDR3 DNA sequence: TGTGCCAGCAGCCGGACAGGGGGTGGTAACTATGGCTACACCTTC.

The chain couples TRBV6-6 to TRBJ2-5; TRBD1 is a possible D gene (6 bases). The V gene lost 5 bases and the J gene lost 2 bases, with 15 bases spanning the gap. Germline lookup yields CDR1 MNHNY and CDR2 SVGAGI (reference sequence). The CDR3 is made up of 15 amino acids. The CDR3: CASSTLDRGQETQYF. The CDR3 bases are TGTGCCAGCAGTACTTTGGACAGAGGACAAGAGACCCAGTACTTC.

In the case of this clonotype: One end of the junction fails to match germline, which may point to a read error. The V gene is TRBV4-1, the J gene TRBJ1-2, with 12 bases matching TRBD1. CDR3 length: 15 residues. Looked up from germline, CDR1 is MGHRA and CDR2 is YSYEKL. DNA for the CDR3: TGCGCCAGCAGCCAGGCAGGGACAGGGGGCTATGACTACACCTTC. Its translation is CASSQAGTGGYDYTF.

The genes are TRBV29-1 and TRBJ2-5; D is possibly TRBD1 (6 bases). The V and J ends lost 4 bases and 5 bases respectively, with 17 bases between them. The CDR3 covers 14 residues. Germline CDR1 is SQVTM and CDR2 is ANQGSEA. CDR3 bases: TGCAGCGTTGGGGCAGGGGATCTTGGGGAGACCCAGTACTTC. It translates to CSVGAGDLGETQYF.

This chain links TRBV20-1 with TRBJ2-5, with TRBD2 matching over 9 bases. V lost 5 bases and J lost 1; bases outside the gene matches: 8. CDR1 DFQATT and CDR2 SNEGSKA come from the germline V gene (reference sequence). The CDR3 is 15 amino acids. The DNA of the CDR3 is TGCAGTGCTTCCCCCAGCGGGGGGAGCCAAGAGACCCAGTACTTC. Its protein is CSASPSGGSQETQYF.

This clonotype was counted a single time. The chain uses TRBV12-3 or TRBV12-4 and TRBJ2-5; TRBD1 or TRBD2 may be the D gene (6 bases each). V gave up 2 bases and J gave up 3 bases, with 19 bases separating them. The CDR3 extends over 17 amino acids. The CDR3 bases are TGTGCCAGCAGTTTAAGGGCGTTCGGAGGGGGTGAAGAGACCCAGTACTTC. Translated, it gives CASSLRAFGGGEETQYF.

The CDR3 sequence is CSARGLGSHYNYGYTF. As DNA, the CDR3 is TGCAGTGCTAGAGGACTCGGTTCTCACTACAACTATGGCTACACCTTC. The rearrangement uses TRBV20-1 and TRBJ1-2; D is unresolved. In germline, CDR1 is DFQATT, CDR2 SNEGSKA (reference sequence). This CDR3 has 16 residues. V lost 1 base to trimming and J lost 2 bases, with 17 bases between them.

CDR3 coding DNA: TGTGCCAGCAGTTTATCCGGGGAGCTGTTTTTT. Amino acids: CASSLSGELFF. The V gene is TRBV28, the J gene TRBJ2-2, with unresolved D. The CDR3 spans 11 residues. The V and J ends lost 1 base and 6 bases respectively, with 0 bases between them. From germline, CDR1 is MDHEN and CDR2 SYDVKM.

The V call is TRBV29-1, the J call TRBJ1-2; TRBD1 matches 8 bases. The CDR3 has 12 amino acids. Germline loops: CDR1 SQVTM, CDR2 ANQGSEA. V shed 5 bases, J shed 2 bases, and the junction held 1 base outside the gene matches. The CDR3: CSVRDRNYGYTF. The CDR3 bases are TGCAGCGTTAGGGACAGGAACTATGGCTACACCTTC.

This rearrangement joins TRBV29-1 to TRBJ2-5, with D possibly being TRBD2 (7 bases). The CDR3 sequence is 16 residues long. V shed 4 bases and J shed 1 base, with 19 bases lying between them. Germline V gene sequence: CDR1 SQVTM, CDR2 ANQGSEA. In DNA, the CDR3 is TGCAGCGTTGGCTCTGGGGGGGCAGGGTTCCAAGAGACCCAGTACTTC. Translated, it gives CSVGSGGAGFQETQYF.

The J gene is TRBJ1-1, the V gene TRBV7-3; D call uncertain. Trimming took off 5 bases at V and 3 bases at J, with 10 bases between the two ends. CDR3 length: 13 amino acids. CDR1 is SGHTA, CDR2 FQGTGA, per germline. CDR3: CASSPNPDTEAFF. DNA of the CDR3: TGTGCCAGCAGCCCAAATCCGGACACTGAAGCTTTCTTT.

The chain has TRBV29-1 and TRBJ1-2; TRBD1 aligns across 9 bases. The V gene's germline CDR1 is SQVTM and CDR2 ANQGSEA. This CDR3 is 14 amino acids long. The junction had 10 bases not matched to a gene; V was cut back by 7 bases and J by 4 bases. The CDR3 nucleotides read TGCAGCGCCATAACACAGGGGGCTCCCTATGGCTACACCTTC. Residues: CSAITQGAPYGYTF. Looking up the rest from reference TRBV29-1 and TRBJ1-2 gives the full variable domain: SAVISQKPSRDICQRGTSLTIQCQVDSQVTMMFWYRQQPGQSLTLIATANQGSEATYESGFVIDKFPISRPNLTFSTLTVSNMSPEDSSIYLCSAITQGAPYGYTFGSGTRLTVV.

The chain recombines TRBV5-4 with TRBJ2-2; 7 nucleotides agree with TRBD1. The J segment lost 5 bases and the V segment lost 2 bases, leaving 6 bases of the junction unmatched. The germline V gene has CDR1 SGHNT and CDR2 YYREEE (reference sequence). There are 15 residues in the CDR3. The CDR3 coding sequence is TGTGCCAGCAGCTTTCACAGGGGAATGACCGGGGAGCTGTTTTTT. Amino acids: CASSFHRGMTGELFF.

About this clonotype itself: At one of its ends the junction is not consistent with the germline gene, which may arise from a read error. V gene TRBV18 combines with J gene TRBJ1-6; D gene unclear. There are 14 residues in the CDR3. Germline assignment: CDR1 KGHSH and CDR2 LQKENI. The CDR3 reads CASSRSRDNSPLHF. CDR3 nucleotides: TGTGCCAGCTCTCGAAGCAGAGATAACTCACCCCTCCACTTT.

This chain uses TRBV29-1 with TRBJ1-1; TRBD1 agrees at 7 bases. In germline, CDR1 is SQVTM, CDR2 ANQGSEA. The CDR3 is 11 amino acids. The ends lost 7 bases at V and 5 bases at J; junction bases unmatched: 4. In DNA, the CDR3 is TGCAGCGCCCCAGGGGGAACTGAAGCTTTCTTT. Translation gives CSAPGGTEAFF.